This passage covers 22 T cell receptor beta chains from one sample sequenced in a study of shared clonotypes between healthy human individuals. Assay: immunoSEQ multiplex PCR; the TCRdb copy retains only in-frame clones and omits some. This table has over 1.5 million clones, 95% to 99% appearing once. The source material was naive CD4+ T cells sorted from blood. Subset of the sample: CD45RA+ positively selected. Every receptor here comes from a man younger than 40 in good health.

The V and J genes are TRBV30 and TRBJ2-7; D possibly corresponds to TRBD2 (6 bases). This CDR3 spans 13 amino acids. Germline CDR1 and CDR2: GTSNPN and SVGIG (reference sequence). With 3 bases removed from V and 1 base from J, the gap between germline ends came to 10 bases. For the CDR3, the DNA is TGTGCCTGGAGAGATAGCGGATCCTACGAGCAGTACTTC. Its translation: CAWRDSGSYEQYF.

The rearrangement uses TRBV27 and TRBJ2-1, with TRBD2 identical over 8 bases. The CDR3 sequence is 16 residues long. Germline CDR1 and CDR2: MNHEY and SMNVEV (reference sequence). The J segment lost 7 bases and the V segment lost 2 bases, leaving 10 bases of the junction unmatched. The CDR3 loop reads CASSLPDRSGSNEQFF. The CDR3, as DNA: TGTGCCAGCAGTTTACCCGATCGGAGCGGGAGTAATGAGCAGTTCTTC.

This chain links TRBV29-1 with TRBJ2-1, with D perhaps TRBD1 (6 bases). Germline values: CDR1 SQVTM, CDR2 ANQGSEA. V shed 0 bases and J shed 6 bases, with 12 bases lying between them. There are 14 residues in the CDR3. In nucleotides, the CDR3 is TGCAGCGTTGAAGAGGGACAACGGGCCAATGAGCAGTTCTTC. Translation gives CSVEEGQRANEQFF.

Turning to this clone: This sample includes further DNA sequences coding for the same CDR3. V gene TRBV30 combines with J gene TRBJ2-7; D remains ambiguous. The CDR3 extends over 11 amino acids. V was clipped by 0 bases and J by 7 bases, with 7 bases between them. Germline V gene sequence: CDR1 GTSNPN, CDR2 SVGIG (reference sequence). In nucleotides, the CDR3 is TGTGCCTGGAGTGTATTATTGGAGCAGTACTTC. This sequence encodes CAWSVLLEQYF.

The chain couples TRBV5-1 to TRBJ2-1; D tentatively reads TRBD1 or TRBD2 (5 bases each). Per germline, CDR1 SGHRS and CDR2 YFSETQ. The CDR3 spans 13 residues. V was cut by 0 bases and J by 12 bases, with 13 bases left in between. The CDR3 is CASSLGGGWPQFF. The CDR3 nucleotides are TGCGCCAGCAGCTTGGGGGGCGGGTGGCCGCAGTTCTTC. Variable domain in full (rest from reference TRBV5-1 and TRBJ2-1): KAGVTQTPRYLIKTRGQQVTLSCSPISGHRSVSWYQQTPGQGLQFLFEYFSETQRNKGNFPGRFSGRQFSNSRSEMNVSTLELGDSALYLCASSLGGGWPQFFGPGTRLTVL.

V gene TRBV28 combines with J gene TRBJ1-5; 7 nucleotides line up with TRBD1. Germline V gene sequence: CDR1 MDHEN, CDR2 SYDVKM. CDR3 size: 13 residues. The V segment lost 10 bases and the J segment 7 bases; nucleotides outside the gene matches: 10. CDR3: CATSGGYGQPQHF. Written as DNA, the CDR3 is TGTGCCACCTCAGGGGGGTATGGGCAGCCCCAGCATTTT.

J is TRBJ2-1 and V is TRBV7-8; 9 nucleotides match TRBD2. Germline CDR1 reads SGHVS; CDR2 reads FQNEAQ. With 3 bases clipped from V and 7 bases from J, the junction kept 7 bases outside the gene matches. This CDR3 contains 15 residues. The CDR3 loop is CASSFSGSVANEQFF. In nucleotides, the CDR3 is TGTGCCAGCAGCTTTAGCGGGAGTGTGGCGAATGAGCAGTTCTTC.

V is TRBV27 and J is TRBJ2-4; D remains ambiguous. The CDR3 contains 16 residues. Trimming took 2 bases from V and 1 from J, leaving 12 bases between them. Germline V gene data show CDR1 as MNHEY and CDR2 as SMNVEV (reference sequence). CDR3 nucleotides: TGTGCCAGCAGTTTAACTCCGGGTTGGGCCAAAAACATTCAGTACTTC. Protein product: CASSLTPGWAKNIQYF.

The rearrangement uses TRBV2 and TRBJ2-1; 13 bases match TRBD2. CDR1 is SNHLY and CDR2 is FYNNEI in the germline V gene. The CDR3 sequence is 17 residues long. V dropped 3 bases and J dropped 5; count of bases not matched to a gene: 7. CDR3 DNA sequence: TGTGCCAGCAGTGAGGGTCGGGGACTAGCGGGAAACAATGAGCAGTTCTTC. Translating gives CASSEGRGLAGNNEQFF.

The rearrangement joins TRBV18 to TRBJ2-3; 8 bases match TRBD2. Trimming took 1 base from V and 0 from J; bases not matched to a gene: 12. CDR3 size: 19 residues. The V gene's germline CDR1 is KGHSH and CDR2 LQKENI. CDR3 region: CASSPRVGVAGSSTDTQYF. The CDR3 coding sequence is TGTGCCAGCTCACCACGCGTCGGGGTAGCGGGATCTAGCACAGATACGCAGTATTTT. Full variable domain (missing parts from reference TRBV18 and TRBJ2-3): NAGVMQNPRHLVRRRGQEARLRCSPMKGHSHVYWYRQLPEEGLKFMVYLQKENIIDESGMPKERFSAEFPKEGPSILRIQQVVRGDSAAYFCASSPRVGVAGSSTDTQYFGPGTRLTVL.

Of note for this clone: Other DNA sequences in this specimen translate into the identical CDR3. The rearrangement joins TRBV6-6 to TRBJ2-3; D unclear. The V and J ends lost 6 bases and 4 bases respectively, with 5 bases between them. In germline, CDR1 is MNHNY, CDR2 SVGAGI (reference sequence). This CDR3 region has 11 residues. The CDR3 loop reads CASSPADTQYF. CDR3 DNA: TGTGCCAGCAGCCCAGCAGATACGCAGTATTTT.

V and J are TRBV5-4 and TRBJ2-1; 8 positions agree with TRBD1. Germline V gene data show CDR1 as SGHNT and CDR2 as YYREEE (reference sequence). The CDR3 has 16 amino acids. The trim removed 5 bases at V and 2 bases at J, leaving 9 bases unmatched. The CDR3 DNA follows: TGTGCCAGCAGGATTGACAGGGGCATCGCCTACAATGAGCAGTTCTTC. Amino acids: CASRIDRGIAYNEQFF.

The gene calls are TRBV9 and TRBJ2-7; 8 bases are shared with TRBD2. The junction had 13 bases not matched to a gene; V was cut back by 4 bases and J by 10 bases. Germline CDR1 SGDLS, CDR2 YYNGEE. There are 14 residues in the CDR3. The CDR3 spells CASSSSGTSSSQYF. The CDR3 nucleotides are TGTGCCAGCAGCTCCTCCGGGACTAGTTCGAGTCAGTACTTC. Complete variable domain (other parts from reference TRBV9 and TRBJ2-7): DSGVTQTPKHLITATGQRVTLRCSPRSGDLSVYWYQQSLDQGLQFLIQYYNGEERAKGNILERFSAQQFPDLHSELNLSSLELGDSALYFCASSSSGTSSSQYFGPGTRLTVT.

CDR3 sequence (DNA): TGTGCCAGCAGTGCAGGCGCAGGGGCCAACGTCCTGACTTTC. It yields the protein CASSAGAGANVLTF. The V gene is TRBV25-1, the J gene TRBJ2-6; D is unclear. Germline CDR1 and CDR2: MGHDK and SYGVNS. V dropped 4 bases and J dropped 4 bases, with 8 bases sitting between them. There are 14 residues in the CDR3.

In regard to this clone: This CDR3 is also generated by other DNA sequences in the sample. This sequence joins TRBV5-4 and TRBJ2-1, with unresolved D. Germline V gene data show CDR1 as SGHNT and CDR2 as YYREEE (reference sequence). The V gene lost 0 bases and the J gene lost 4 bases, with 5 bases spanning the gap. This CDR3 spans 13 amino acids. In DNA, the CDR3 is TGTGCCAGCAGCTTGGTGGGGTACAATGAGCAGTTCTTC. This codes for CASSLVGYNEQFF.

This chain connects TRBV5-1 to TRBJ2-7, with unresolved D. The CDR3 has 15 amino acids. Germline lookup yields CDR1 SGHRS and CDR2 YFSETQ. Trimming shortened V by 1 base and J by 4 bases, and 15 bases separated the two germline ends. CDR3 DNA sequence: TGCGCCAGCAGCTTGAATGGCCTCGGCGGATACGAGCAGTACTTC. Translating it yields CASSLNGLGGYEQYF. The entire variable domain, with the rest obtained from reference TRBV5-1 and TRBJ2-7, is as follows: KAGVTQTPRYLIKTRGQQVTLSCSPISGHRSVSWYQQTPGQGLQFLFEYFSETQRNKGNFPGRFSGRQFSNSRSEMNVSTLELGDSALYLCASSLNGLGGYEQYFGPGTRLTVT.

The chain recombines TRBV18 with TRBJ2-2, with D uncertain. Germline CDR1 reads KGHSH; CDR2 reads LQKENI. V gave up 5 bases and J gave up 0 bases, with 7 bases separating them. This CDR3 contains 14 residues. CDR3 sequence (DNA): TGTGCCAGCTCAGGTCAGGCGAACACCGGGGAGCTGTTTTTT. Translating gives CASSGQANTGELFF. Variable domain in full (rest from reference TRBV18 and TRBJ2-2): NAGVMQNPRHLVRRRGQEARLRCSPMKGHSHVYWYRQLPEEGLKFMVYLQKENIIDESGMPKERFSAEFPKEGPSILRIQQVVRGDSAAYFCASSGQANTGELFFGEGSRLTVL.

CDR3 protein: CSARRTEINEQFF. The DNA for the CDR3 is TGCAGCGCCCGGAGGACAGAAATCAATGAGCAGTTCTTC. This sequence joins TRBV29-1 and TRBJ2-1; TRBD1 might be the D (6 bases). This CDR3 region has 13 residues. Germline V gene lookup returns CDR1 SQVTM and CDR2 ANQGSEA. The ends were cut back, 7 bases at V and 6 bases at J, with 16 bases in the middle.

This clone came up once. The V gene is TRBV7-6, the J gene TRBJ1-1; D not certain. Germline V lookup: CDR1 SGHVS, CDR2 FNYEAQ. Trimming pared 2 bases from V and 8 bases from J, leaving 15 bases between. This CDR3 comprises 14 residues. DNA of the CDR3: TGTGCCAGCAGCTTAAATCCCACGGGCAAGGAAGCTTTCTTT. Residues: CASSLNPTGKEAFF.

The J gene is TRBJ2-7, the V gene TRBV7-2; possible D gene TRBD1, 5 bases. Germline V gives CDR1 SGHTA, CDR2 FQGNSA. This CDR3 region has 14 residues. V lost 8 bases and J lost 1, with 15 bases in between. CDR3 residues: CASRRGVSSYEQYF. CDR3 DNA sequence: TGTGCCAGCCGAAGGGGCGTTTCGTCCTACGAGCAGTACTTC.

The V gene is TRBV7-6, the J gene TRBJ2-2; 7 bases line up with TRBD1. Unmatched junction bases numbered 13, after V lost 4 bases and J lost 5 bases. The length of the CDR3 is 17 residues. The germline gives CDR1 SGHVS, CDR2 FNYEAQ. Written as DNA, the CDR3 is TGTGCCAGCAGCTGGAGGAGACAGGGAACTGTGACCGGGGAGCTGTTTTTT. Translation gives CASSWRRQGTVTGELFF.

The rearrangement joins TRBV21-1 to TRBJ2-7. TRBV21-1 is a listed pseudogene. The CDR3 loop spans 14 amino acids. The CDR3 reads CASSKGRVCYEQYF. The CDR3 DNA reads TGTGCCAGCAGCAAAGGTAGGGTTTGCTACGAGCAGTACTTC.